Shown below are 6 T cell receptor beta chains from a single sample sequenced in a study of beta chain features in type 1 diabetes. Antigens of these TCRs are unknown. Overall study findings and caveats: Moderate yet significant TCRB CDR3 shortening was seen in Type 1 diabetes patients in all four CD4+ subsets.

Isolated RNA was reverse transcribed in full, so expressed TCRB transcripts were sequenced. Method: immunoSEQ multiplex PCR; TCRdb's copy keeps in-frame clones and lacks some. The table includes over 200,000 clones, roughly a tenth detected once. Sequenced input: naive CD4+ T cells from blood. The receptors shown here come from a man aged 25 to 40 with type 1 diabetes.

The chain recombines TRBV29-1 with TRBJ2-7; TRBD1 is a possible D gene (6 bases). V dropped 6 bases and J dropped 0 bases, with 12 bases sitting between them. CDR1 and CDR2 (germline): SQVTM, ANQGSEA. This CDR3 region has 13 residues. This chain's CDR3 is CSVGTPNSYEQYF. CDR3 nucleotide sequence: TGCAGCGTCGGGACACCCAACTCCTACGAGCAGTACTTC.

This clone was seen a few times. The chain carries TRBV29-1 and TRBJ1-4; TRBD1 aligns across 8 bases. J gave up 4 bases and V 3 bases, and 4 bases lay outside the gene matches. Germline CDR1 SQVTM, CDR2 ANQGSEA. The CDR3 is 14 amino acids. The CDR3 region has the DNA TGCAGCGTTGAGGACAGGGCTGATAATGAAAAACTGTTTTTT. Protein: CSVEDRADNEKLFF.

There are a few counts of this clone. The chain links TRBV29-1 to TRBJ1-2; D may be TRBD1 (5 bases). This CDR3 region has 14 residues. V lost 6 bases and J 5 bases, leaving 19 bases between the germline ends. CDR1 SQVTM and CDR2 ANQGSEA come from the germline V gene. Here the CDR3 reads CSVFGLMGGYGYTF. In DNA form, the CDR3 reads TGCAGCGTATTCGGTCTTATGGGGGGTTATGGCTACACCTTC.

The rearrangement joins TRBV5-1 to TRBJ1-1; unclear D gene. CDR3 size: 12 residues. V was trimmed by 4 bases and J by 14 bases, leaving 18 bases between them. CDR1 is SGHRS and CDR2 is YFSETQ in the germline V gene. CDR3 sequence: CASSDGEGQKFF. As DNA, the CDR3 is TGCGCCAGCAGCGACGGGGAGGGCCAAAAATTCTTT.

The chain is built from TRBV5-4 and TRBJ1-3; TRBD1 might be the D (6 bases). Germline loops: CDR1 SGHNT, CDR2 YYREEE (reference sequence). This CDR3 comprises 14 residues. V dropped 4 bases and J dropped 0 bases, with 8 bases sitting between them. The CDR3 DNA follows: TGTGCCAGCAGCCCGACAGGCTCTGGAAACACCATATATTTT. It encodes CASSPTGSGNTIYF.

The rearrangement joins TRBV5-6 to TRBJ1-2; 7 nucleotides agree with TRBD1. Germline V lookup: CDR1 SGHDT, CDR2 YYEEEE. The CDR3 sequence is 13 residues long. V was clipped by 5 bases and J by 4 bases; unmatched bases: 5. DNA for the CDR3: TGTGCCAGCAGGAGACAGGGCCCCTATGGCTACACCTTC. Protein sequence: CASRRQGPYGYTF. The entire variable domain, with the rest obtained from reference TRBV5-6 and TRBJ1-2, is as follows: DAGVTQSPTHLIKTRGQQVTLRCSPKSGHDTVSWYQQALGQGPQFIFQYYEEEERQRGNFPDRFSGHQFPNYSSELNVNALLLGDSALYLCASRRQGPYGYTFGSGTRLTVV.